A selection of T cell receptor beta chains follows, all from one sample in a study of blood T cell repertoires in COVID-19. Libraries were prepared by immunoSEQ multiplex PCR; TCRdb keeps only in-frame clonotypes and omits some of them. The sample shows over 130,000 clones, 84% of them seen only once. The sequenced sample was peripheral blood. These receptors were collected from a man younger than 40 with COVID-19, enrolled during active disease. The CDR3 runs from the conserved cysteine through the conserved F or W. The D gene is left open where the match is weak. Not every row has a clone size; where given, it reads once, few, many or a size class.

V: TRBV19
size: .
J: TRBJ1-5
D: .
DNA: TGTGCCAGTAGTAAGGGTAGGGAGAATCAGCCCCAGCATTTT
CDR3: CASSKGRENQPQHF

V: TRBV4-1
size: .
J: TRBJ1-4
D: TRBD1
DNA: TGCGCCAGCAGCCAAGATGATGGGACAGGCCTGTTTTTT
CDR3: CASSQDDGTGLFF

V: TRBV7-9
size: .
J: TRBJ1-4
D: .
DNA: TGTGCCAGCAGCTTAATGTGGGGGGGTGCTGAAAAACTGTTTTTT
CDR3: CASSLMWGGAEKLFF

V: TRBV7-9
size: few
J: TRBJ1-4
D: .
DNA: TGTGCCAGCAGCTTAGGTGGGGGCGCGGCTAATGAAAAACTGTTTTTT
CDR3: CASSLGGGAANEKLFF

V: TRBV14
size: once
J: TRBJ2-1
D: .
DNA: TGTGCCAGCAGCCAAGATCTGGCGACAGCCTCCTACAATGAGCAGTTCTTC
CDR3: CASSQDLATASYNEQFF

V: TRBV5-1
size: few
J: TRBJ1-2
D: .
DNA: TGCGCCAGCAGCTTGGACGCGGGGGTAGGCGGCTACACCTTC
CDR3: CASSLDAGVGGYTF

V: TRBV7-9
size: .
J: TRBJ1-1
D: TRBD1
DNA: TGTGCCAGCAGCTTGACAGGGGGGGACACTGAAGCTTTCTTT
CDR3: CASSLTGGDTEAFF

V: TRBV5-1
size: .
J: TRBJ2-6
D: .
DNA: TGCGCCAGCAGCTTGGAACGGACAGGGGCCAACGTCCTGACTTTC
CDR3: CASSLERTGANVLTF

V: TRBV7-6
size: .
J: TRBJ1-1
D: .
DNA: TGTGCCAGCAGCCTCGCACAGGGTGATACTGAAGCTTTCTTT
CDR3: CASSLAQGDTEAFF

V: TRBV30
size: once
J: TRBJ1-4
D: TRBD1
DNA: TGTGCCTGGAGTGTATTTTCAGGGGGCGATGAAAAACTGTTTTTT
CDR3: CAWSVFSGGDEKLFF

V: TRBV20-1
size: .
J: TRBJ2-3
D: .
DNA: TGCAGTGCTAGTGGGGTGCACAGAAGCACAGATACGCAGTATTTT
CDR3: CSASGVHRSTDTQYF

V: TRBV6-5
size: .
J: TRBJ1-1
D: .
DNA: TGTGCCAGCCGCCCGGGACATGGCCTATGGGTAGCTTTCTTT
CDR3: CASRPGHGLWVAFF

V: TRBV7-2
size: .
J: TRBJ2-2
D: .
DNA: TGTGCCAGCTCCCCCAGCGGGGAGCTGTTTTTT
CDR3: CASSPSGELFF

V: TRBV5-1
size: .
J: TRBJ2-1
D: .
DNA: TGCGCCAGCAGCTTGGGTCTGGCTAGACCTCAGTTCTTC
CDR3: CASSLGLARPQFF

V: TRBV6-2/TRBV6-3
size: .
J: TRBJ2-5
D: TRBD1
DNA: TGTGCCAGCAGTTACTTCCGGACAGGGGGTCGAGAGACCCAGTACTTC
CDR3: CASSYFRTGGRETQYF

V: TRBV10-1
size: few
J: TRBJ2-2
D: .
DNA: TGCGCCAGCAGTAATCCTAGCGCCGGGGAGCTGTTTTTT
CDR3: CASSNPSAGELFF

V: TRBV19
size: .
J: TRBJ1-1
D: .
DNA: TGTGCCAGTAGTATGCAGGGGAAGGGTGAAGCTTTCTTT
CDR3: CASSMQGKGEAFF

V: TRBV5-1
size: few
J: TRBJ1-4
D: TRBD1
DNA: TGCGCCAGCAGCTTTGCAACAGGGGGCGAGGATGAAAAACTGTTTTTT
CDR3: CASSFATGGEDEKLFF

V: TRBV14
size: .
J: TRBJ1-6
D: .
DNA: TGTGCCAGCAGCCAAGAAACTGGGCCGGGGGCACCCCTCCACTTT
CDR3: CASSQETGPGAPLHF

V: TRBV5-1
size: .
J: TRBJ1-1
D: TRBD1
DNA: TGCGCCAGCAGCTTGGCGACAGGGGGTGTACCTGAAGCTTTCTTT
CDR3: CASSLATGGVPEAFF

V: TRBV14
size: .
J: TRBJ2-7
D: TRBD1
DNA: TGTGCCAGCAGCCCGATTAGAGGGGGACAGGGGGCGTGGGAGCAGTACTTC
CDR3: CASSPIRGGQGAWEQYF

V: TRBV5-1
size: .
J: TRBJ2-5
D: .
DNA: TGCGCCAGCAGCTTTAGTGGAGAGACCCAGTACTTC
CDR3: CASSFSGETQYF

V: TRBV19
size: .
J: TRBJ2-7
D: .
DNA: TGTGCCACCCGGGACTCGATCTCCTACGAGCAGTACTTC
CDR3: CATRDSISYEQYF

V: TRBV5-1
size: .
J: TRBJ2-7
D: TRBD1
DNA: TGCGCCAGCAGCTCGGGACAGGGGTACGAGCAGTACTTC
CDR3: CASSSGQGYEQYF

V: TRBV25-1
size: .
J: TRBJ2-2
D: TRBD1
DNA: TGTGCCAGCTCTTTACAGGGACAGGGGGCCCACGGGGAGCTGTTTTTT
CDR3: CASSLQGQGAHGELFF

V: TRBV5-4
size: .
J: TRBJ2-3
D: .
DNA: TGTGCCAGCAGCCGAGGGGGTCAAGGAGGCTCAGATACGCAGTATTTT
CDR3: CASSRGGQGGSDTQYF

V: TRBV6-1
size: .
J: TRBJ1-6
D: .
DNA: TGTGCCAGCAGCGCGACAGATAGATATAATTCACCCCTCCACTTT
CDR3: CASSATDRYNSPLHF

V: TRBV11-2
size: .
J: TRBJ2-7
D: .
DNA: TGTGCCAGCAGCTTAGGTTCGGGACTGACCTACGAGCAGTACTTC
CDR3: CASSLGSGLTYEQYF

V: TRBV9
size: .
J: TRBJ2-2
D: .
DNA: TGTGCCAGCAGCGTAGACGTCGCGGGAACCGGGGAGCTGTTTTTT
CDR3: CASSVDVAGTGELFF

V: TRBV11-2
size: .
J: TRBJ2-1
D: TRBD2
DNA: TGTGCCAGCACTTATGAGCGGGGGTCTGGCTACAATGAGCAGTTCTTC
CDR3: CASTYERGSGYNEQFF

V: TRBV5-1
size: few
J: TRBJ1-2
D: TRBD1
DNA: TGCGCCAGCAGCTTGGATGGGGACAGGGGCAATGGCTACACCTTC
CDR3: CASSLDGDRGNGYTF

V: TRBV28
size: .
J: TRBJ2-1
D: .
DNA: TGTGCCAGCAGTTTGCCCTCTGGCGGCAATGAGCAGTTCTTC
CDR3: CASSLPSGGNEQFF

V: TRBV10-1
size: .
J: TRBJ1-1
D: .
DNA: TGCGCCAGCAGTGAGTCGATAGGGGCTACTGAAGCTTTCTTT
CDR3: CASSESIGATEAFF

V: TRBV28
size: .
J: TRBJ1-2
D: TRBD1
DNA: TGTGCCAGCAGCCCGGCCGGGACAGGGCAGATCTATGGCTACACCTTC
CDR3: CASSPAGTGQIYGYTF

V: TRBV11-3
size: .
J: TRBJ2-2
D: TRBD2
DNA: TGTGCCAGCAGCTTCCTCAGCGGGAGAAGCACCGGGGAGCTGTTTTTT
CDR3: CASSFLSGRSTGELFF

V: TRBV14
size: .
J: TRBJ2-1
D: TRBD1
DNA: TGTGCCAGCAGCCCCATACAGGGGGCGGGCTTGGTCTTC
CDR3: CASSPIQGAGLVF

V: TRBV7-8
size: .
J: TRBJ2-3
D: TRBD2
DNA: TGTGCCAGCAGCTTGGCGACTAGCGGGAGGCCAGATACGCAGTATTTT
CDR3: CASSLATSGRPDTQYF

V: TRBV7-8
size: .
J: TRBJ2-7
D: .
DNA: TGTGCCAGCAGCTTAAGGCTTAGCGGTTCCTACGAGCAGTACTTC
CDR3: CASSLRLSGSYEQYF

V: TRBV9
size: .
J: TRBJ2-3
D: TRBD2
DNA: TGTGCCAGCAGCGCCACTAGCGGGAGGACAGATACGCAGTATTTT
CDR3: CASSATSGRTDTQYF

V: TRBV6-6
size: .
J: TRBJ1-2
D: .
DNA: TGTGCCAGCAGCCCGGGAGGAGGGGTCTATTATGGCTACACCTTC
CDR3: CASSPGGGVYYGYTF

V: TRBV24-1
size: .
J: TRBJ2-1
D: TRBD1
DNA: TGTGCCACCAGTGATTTTTCGAGGGGGCTGGAGCAGTTCTTC
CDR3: CATSDFSRGLEQFF

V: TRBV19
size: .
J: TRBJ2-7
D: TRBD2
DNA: TGTGCCAGTAGTACAGCGGGAGGGTACGAGCAGTACTTC
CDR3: CASSTAGGYEQYF